What follows is one TCR beta chain and its context. There are a few counts of this clone. Its recognized antigen is unknown. No much larger clone is present one base from it, and per-base qualities are unavailable. The cohort was made up of roughly 670 healthy bone marrow donors. At the time of sampling, every cohort member was nominally healthy, though immune exposures that went unrecorded were likely present. The donor was CMV seropositive and was included in the group of 250 to 350 seropositive cohort members. Each donor provided a peripheral blood sample, and peripheral blood mononuclear cells were used for TCR beta sequencing. The Qiagen DNeasy Blood Extraction Kit was used to extract genomic DNA from the blood cell samples. These data originate in a study of cytomegalovirus exposure and HLA in healthy donors listed by TCRdb under 2017. Background on the whole study: According to an earlier analysis of a few hundred of the donors, 150 million to 200 million T cells yielded some 120 million unique TCR beta sequences and about 280 Gb of sequence data. The study was designed to test whether signatures of past pathogen exposure could be identified by cataloging public T cell receptors. Along with the roughly 700-subject first cohort, a separate validation cohort of over 90 different subjects was used. High-throughput TCR immunosequencing, statistical association of individual TCRs with disease status, and machine learning were combined to predict cytomegalovirus infection status. About 280 gigabases of sequencing data and 70 million to 100 million unique TCR sequences made up an early release that covered approximately 620 HLA-typed donors. Class I and class II HLA loci were covered by the typing at four-digit resolution. About five DR-DQ haplotypes were handled as single units for association and clustering, since linkage in the cohort was strong. Every repertoire in the discovery cohort had been generated on one and the same sequencing platform. A later analysis re-analyzed previously published TCR beta repertoires from 650 to 800 donors and added high-resolution HLA genotyping to study TCR occurrence patterns. Typing coverage differed by locus: A, B, C, DRB1 and DQB1 were typed in roughly 620-630 donors, DQA1 in roughly 500, DPA1 in some 610, and DPB1 in roughly 450. To decide whether each TCR beta V gene segment behaved as functional or pseudogenic, an earlier analysis of several hundred of the donors relied on high-throughput TCR beta sequencing. The study used immunosequencing to profile the T cell repertoires of approximately 690 subjects and linked those repertoires to cytomegalovirus serostatus. In the later analysis, no new phenotypic data were used to find candidate immune exposures; instead, reliance was placed on TCR beta sequences and their occurrence across donors. Donor age, sex, ethnicity and CMV serostatus were compiled alongside the repertoire data. Among the approximately 420 genotyped donors, approximately 77% belonged to the genetic ancestry cluster associated with self-reported Caucasian donors. Among around 400 genotyped donors of the cohort, an average of roughly 230,000 unique TCR beta nucleotide sequences was sequenced per donor, of which approximately 19% were non-productive. Genome-wide SNP genotypes for about 65% of the 666 donors were used in a later genetic analysis, which treated that subset as a discovery cohort.

The paper's findings and limits, for the study overall: V-gene and J-gene trimming of TCR beta chains was associated with a missense DCLRE1C variant in a later genetic analysis, and the association was replicated in an independent cohort. Specific HLA alleles were associated with about 17,000 TCR beta sequences at a false discovery rate of 0.05 in a later analysis. Most TCR sequences were observed very rarely across donors, whereas some public TCRs were present in many individuals. A later analysis found that HLA-associated TCR beta chains were more clonally expanded and had lower generation probabilities than equally common non-associated chains. Several of the top co-occurrence clusters appeared to be linked to parvovirus B19, influenza, CMV and Epstein-Barr virus, according to a later analysis. A later analysis found that TCR association rates varied across HLA loci, with DRB1 alleles showing the most associated TCRs and HLA-C alleles the fewest. A few of the identified cytomegalovirus-associated TCR beta chains were confirmed in vitro to be specific for cytomegalovirus antigens. Most CMV-associated TCR beta chains appeared to be HLA-restricted in a later analysis, and the HLA associations seemed to be driven largely by CMV exposure. The earlier analysis of approximately 590 of the donors excluded some 16 rarely observed V segments, including chromosome 9 orphons, because counts were too low. The study gave a list of 150 to 200 TCR beta chains associated with cytomegalovirus. A cluster of highly shared sequence variants was judged likely to represent a technical artifact of the sequencing pipeline. According to the authors, the approach could potentially be generalized to other disease states and immunological phenotypes. The classifier was reported to diagnose cytomegalovirus status with high specificity and sensitivity in both the original and validation cohorts. Linkage disequilibrium might explain the correlated functional status among segregating V segments, but an unknown experimental factor could not be ruled out. Immune exposure information for the cohort was limited to CMV serostatus. Broadly in line with IMGT annotations, most TCR beta V segments showed up in productive rearrangements about 87% or about 30% of the time in an earlier analysis of 587 of the donors. When HLA alleles, especially DR and DQ, strongly co-occurred, attributing TCR associations to individual alleles was difficult. HLA typing was unavailable for some donors at each locus, so association tests used only the typed subset. Sequencing depth was assumed to be roughly uniform across donors in the presence/absence analyses, though that assumption may not hold. In a later genetic analysis, fewer N-insertions in productive TCRs were reported among donors in an Asian-associated ancestry cluster than the roughly 670-donor mean. This cohort had only TCR beta chains sequenced, and the lack of alpha or paired-chain data limited which features could be detected. A further reported finding was that TCR beta sequences accurately predicted the HLA-A and HLA-B alleles for most subjects in the first cohort.

The library was produced with the immunoSEQ multiplex PCR assay. For the multiplex PCR, a mixture combining 60 forward primers for TCR Vbeta segments and 13 reverse primers for TCR Jbeta segments was used. Amplification of the CDR3 region of rearranged TCR beta genes was performed with a multiplex PCR assay on genomic DNA. On the Illumina HiSeq System, the amplified TCR beta libraries were sequenced as 87-base-pair reads. As for the authors' bioinformatics: In a later analysis, some 80 million unique TCR beta chains were counted across the roughly 700 repertoires, and roughly 11 million of these chains were shared by at least two donors. Raw reads were error-corrected and collapsed into unique sequences by a nearest-neighbor algorithm in which closely related sequences were merged to remove PCR and sequencing errors. Alignment of CDR3 sequences to IMGT reference sequences was used to assign V, D and J gene segments. Each retained sequence needed at least a six-nucleotide match to both a V gene segment and a J gene segment. Rearrangements were called productive when the CDR3 lacked stop codons and stayed in frame with V and J; all others were non-productive. Following IMGT convention, CDR3 was defined as the stretch from the second conserved V-encoded cysteine to the conserved J-encoded phenylalanine. In an earlier analysis of just under 600 of the donors, sequences lacking an unambiguous match to a single V gene segment were excluded. In an earlier analysis of several hundred of the donors, V segments were called functional above 56.7% productive rearrangements and were called segregating when the between-donor standard deviation exceeded 5%. A statistical classification framework was built for diagnosing cytomegalovirus status from the catalog of TCR beta chain sequences. In a later analysis, V and J genes were assigned by comparing TCR nucleotide sequences against IMGT/GENE-DB human TR gene sequences. A later analysis assigned CDR3 sequences and most-parsimonious VDJ recombination scenarios with the TCRdist pipeline. In a later analysis, every TCR beta chain was defined by the combination of its CDR3 amino acid sequence and its V-gene family, and reads without a unique V-gene family were dropped. To address suspected cross-contamination and a sequencing artifact, a later analysis removed around 600 highly shared, low-generation-probability nucleotide sequences. In a later analysis, a clonal expansion index was calculated for each public chain from normalized within-repertoire ranks of inferred template counts. In a later analysis, generation probabilities were computed with a VDJ recombination model fitted to out-of-frame rearrangements, and the resulting probabilities were checked against IGoR. Hypergeometric tests were used in a later analysis to score TCR-TCR, TCR-HLA and TCR-CMV co-occurrence, with a repertoire-size bias correction applied to the TCR pairs. To estimate false discovery rates, a later analysis permuted the HLA or CMV assignments 20 times. In a later analysis, co-occurring TCRs were grouped using DBSCAN, with TCRdist sequence similarity added in when clustering inside HLA-allele-positive subsets. Repertoires with fewer than 30,000 or more than 120,000 public chains were left out of co-occurrence clustering, as were about five repertoires with anomalous nucleotide sharing. TCRdb took this table from immuneACCESS and kept in-frame rearrangements with V and J called. Such tables lack part of the clones; where checked against another copy, unresolved V genes explain under half of the gap, and the rest is unexplained. That table furnishes V, J and clone size, whereas the DNA furnished D and trimming. The sample yields approximately 110,000 clones; 60% to 70% were counted once. Around 4% of the sample goes to the ten largest clones.

Input material: PBMCs. The TCR was taken from a man younger than 40 in good health and CMV-seropositive.

The DNA is TGCGCCAGCAGCTTGACCCAGGGCTACGAGCAGTACTTC. Translated, it gives CASSLTQGYEQYF. The rearrangement joined TRBV5-1 to TRBJ2-7; the best D guess is TRBD1, with 5 bases matching. CDR1 and CDR2 are drawn from the germline V gene: SGHRS, YFSETQ. V is reduced by 1 base and J by 3 bases, leaving a spacing of 8 bases between them. CDR3 length: 13 amino acids, cysteine to phenylalanine. Of the read, only the CDR3 DNA is kept; its 39 bases are in frame from base 1.